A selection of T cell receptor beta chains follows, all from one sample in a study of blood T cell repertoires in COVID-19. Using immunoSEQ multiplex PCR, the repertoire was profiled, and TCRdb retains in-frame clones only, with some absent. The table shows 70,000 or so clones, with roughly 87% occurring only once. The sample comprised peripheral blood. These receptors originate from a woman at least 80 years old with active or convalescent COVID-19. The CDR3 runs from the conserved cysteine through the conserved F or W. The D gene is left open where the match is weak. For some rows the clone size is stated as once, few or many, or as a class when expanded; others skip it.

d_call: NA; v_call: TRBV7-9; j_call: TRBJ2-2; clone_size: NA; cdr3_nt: TGTGCCAGCAGCTTAGACAGAACGAACACCGGGGAGCTGTTTTTT; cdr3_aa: CASSLDRTNTGELFF
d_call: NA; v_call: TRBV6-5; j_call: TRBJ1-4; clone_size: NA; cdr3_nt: TGTGCCAGCAGTTACTCATCCGGGGTTGGGGAAAAACTGTTTTTT; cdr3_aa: CASSYSSGVGEKLFF
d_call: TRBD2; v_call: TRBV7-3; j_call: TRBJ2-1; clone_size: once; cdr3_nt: TGTGCCAGCAGCCTTAGCGGGGACCCCTACAATGAGCAGTTCTTC; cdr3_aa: CASSLSGDPYNEQFF
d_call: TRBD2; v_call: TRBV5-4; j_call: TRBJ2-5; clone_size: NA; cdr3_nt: TGTGCCAGCAGCTTAGGTTCGTGGAGCGGGGGGATGACAGGACAGACCCAGTACTTC; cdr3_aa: CASSLGSWSGGMTGQTQYF
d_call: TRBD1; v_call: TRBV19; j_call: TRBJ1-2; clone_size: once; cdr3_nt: TGTGCCAGTAGGACAGGGTTCTATGGCTACACCTTC; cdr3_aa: CASRTGFYGYTF
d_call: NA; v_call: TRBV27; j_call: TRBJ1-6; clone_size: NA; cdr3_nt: TGTGCCAGCAGCACCGACAGGAAATCACCCCTCCACTTT; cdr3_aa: CASSTDRKSPLHF
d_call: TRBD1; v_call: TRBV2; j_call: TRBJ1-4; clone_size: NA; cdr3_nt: TGTGCCAGCAGAGACAGGGGCGGGATTAGGGAAAAACTGTTTTTT; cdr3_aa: CASRDRGGIREKLFF
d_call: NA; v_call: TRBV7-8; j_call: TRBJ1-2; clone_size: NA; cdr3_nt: TGTGCCAGCAGCGCCCTAGGGGCTCCTAACTATGGCTACACCTTC; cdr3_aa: CASSALGAPNYGYTF
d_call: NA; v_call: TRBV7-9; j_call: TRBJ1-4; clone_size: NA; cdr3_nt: TGTGCCAGCAGTATTAAAGGACTCAATGAAAAACTGTTTTTT; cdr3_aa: CASSIKGLNEKLFF
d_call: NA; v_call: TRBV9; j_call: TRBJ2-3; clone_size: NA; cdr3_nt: TGTGCCAGCAGCGTAGCCCCCAGGGATACGCAGTATTTT; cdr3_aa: CASSVAPRDTQYF
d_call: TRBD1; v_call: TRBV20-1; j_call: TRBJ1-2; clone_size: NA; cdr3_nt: TGCAGTGCTAGTCCCGGGACAGGGAACTATGGCTACACCTTC; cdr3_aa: CSASPGTGNYGYTF
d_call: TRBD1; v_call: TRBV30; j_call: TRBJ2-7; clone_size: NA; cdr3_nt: TGTGCCTGGGGGAGACAGGGCTTGGGCGAGCAGTACTTC; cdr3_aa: CAWGRQGLGEQYF
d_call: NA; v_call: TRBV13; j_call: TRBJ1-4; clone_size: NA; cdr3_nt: TGTGCCAGCAGGCGGGATAATGAAAAACTGTTTTTT; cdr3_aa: CASRRDNEKLFF
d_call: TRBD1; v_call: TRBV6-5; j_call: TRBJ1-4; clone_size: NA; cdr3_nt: TGTGCCAGCAGCCCCGGGACAGGGGATGAAAAACTGTTTTTT; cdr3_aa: CASSPGTGDEKLFF
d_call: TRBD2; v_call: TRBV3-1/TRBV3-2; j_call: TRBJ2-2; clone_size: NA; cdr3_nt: TGTGCCAGCAGCCCGCTCCCGGGACTAGCGGGGGGGTGGACCGGGGAGCTGTTTTTT; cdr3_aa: CASSPLPGLAGGWTGELFF
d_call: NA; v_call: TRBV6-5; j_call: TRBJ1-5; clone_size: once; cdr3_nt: TGTGCCAGCAGTTACACCCCAGGGGCAGGTCAGCCCCAGCATTTT; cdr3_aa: CASSYTPGAGQPQHF
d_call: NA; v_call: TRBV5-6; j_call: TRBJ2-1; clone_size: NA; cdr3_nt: TGTGCCAGCAGCTTGTGGAGGGAAAATGAGCAGTTCTTC; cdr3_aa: CASSLWRENEQFF
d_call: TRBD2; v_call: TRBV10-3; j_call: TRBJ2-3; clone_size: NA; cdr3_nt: TGTGCCATCAGGGCTACGGGGGGGGCCGGTGGTACGCAGTATTTT; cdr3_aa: CAIRATGGAGGTQYF
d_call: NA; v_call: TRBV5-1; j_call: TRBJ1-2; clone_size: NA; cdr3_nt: TGCGCCAGCAGCCCGATTGAGGGAGGGGTTGGCTACACCTTC; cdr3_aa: CASSPIEGGVGYTF
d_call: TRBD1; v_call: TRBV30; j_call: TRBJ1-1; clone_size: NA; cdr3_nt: TGTGCCTGGTTCCGTGGGGGACAGCCAAACACTGAAGCTTTCTTT; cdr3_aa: CAWFRGGQPNTEAFF
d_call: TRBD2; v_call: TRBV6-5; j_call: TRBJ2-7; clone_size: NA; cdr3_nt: TGTGCCAGCAGTTACTTGGCTAGCGGGGGGCCGGGCCAGCAGTACTTC; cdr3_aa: CASSYLASGGPGQQYF
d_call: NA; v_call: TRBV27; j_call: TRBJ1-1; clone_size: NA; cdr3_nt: TGTCGCCGAGCTGAAGCTTTCTTT; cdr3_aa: CRRAEAFF
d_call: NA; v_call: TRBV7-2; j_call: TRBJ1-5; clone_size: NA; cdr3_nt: TGTGCCAGCAGCTACTTCCAGGGAACGGGCGGTCAGCCCCAGCATTTT; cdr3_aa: CASSYFQGTGGQPQHF
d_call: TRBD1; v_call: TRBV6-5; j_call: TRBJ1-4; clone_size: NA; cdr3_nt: TGTGCCAGCAGTTCCGGACAGGGGGGAAATGAAAAACTGTTTTTT; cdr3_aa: CASSSGQGGNEKLFF
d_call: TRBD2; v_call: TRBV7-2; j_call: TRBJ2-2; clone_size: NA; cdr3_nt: TGTGCCAGCAGCTTTCGCGCGGGGGCGAACACCGGGGAGCTGTTTTTT; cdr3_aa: CASSFRAGANTGELFF
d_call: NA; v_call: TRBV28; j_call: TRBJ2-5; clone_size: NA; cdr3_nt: TGTGCCAGCTCCTCTCTGTGGGGAGGAGAGACCCAGTACTTC; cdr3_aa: CASSSLWGGETQYF
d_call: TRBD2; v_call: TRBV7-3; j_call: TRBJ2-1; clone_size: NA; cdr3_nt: TGTGCCAGCAGCTGGACTAGGGAGAATGAGCAGTTCTTC; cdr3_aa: CASSWTRENEQFF
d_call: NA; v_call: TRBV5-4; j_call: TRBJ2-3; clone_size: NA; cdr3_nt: TGTGCCAGCAGCGCCAGACAGAATACGCAGTATTTT; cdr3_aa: CASSARQNTQYF
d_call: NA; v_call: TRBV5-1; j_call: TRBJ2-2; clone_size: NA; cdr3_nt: TGCGCCAGCAGCTTTCTAGCGAACTCCGGGGAGCTGTTTTTT; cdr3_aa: CASSFLANSGELFF
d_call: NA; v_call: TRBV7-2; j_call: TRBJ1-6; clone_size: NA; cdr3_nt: TGTGCCAGCAGCCTACAGCAGGGTTACTTTAATTCACCCCTCCACTTT; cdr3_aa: CASSLQQGYFNSPLHF
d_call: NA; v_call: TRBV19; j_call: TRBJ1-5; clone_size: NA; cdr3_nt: TGTGCCAGTAGTATCCCTCACAGGGTGGATCAGCCCCAGCATTTT; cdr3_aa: CASSIPHRVDQPQHF
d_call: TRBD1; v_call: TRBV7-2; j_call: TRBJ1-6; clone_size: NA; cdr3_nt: TGTGCCAGCAGCTTTCCGACAGGGGCTAATTCACCCCTCCACTTT; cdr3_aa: CASSFPTGANSPLHF
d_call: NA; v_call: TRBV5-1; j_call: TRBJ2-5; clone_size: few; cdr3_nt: TGCGCCAGCAGCTTCGAGAAGACCCAGTACTTC; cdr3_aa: CASSFEKTQYF
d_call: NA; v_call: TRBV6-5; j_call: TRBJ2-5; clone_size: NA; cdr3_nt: TGTGCCAGCAGTACACAGGGACCCCGAGAGACCCAGTACTTC; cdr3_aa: CASSTQGPRETQYF
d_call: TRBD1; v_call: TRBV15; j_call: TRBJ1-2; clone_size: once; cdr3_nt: TGTGCCACCAGCAGAGGAAACAGGGGATCTAACTATGGCTACACCTTC; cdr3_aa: CATSRGNRGSNYGYTF
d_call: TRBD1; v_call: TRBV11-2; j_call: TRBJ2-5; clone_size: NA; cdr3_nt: TGTGCCAGCAGCCCGGACAGGGGACACCAAGAGACCCAGTACTTC; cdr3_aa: CASSPDRGHQETQYF
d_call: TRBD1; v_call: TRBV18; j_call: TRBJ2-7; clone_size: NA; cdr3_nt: TGTGCCAGCTCACCAGGACAGGGGATGACCTACGAGCAGTACTTC; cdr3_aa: CASSPGQGMTYEQYF
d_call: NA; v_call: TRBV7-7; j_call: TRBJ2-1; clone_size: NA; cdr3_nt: TGTGCTAGCAGCTCAATCCTTGCTAAATTCAATGAGCAGTTCTTC; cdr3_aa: CASSSILAKFNEQFF
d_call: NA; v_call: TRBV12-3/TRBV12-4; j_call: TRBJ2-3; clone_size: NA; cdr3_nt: TGTGCCAGCAGTTTCATAGATACGCAGTATTTT; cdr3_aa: CASSFIDTQYF
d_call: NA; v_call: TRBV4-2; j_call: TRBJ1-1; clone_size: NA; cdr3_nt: TGTGCCAGCAGCTCCCTGGGCGAAGCTTTCTTT; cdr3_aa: CASSSLGEAFF
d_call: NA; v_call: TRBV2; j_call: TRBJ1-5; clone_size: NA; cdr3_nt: TGTGCCAGCAGAACCGACACGTCCTCCAATCAGCCCCAGCATTTT; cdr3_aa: CASRTDTSSNQPQHF
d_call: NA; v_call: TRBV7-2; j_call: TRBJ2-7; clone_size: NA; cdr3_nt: TGTGCCAGCAGCCCTAGGTCAGGGAATGGGTACGAGCAGTACTTC; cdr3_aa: CASSPRSGNGYEQYF